This record concerns one TCR beta chain sequence. CDR1 and CDR2 (germline): MNHEY, SMNVEV (reference sequence). There are 15 residues in the CDR3. V was pared by 3 bases and J by 4 bases, with 15 bases between. The data belong to a study of blood T cell repertoires in COVID-19. Study context: Specimens from acute and convalescent COVID-19 originated in the United States, Italy and Spain.

Some clones are missing from TCRdb's copy, which holds only in-frame ones; the method was immunoSEQ multiplex PCR. In the table there are about 190,000 clones, approximately 80% of which are singletons. The V and J genes are TRBV27 and TRBJ1-1; possibly TRBD1 for D (5 bases). The receptor was derived from a man aged 55 to 69 with acute or convalescent COVID-19. The sample taken for sequencing was peripheral blood. The CDR3 here is CASSFGRAGTTEAFF. As DNA, the CDR3 is TGTGCCAGCAGTTTCGGCAGGGCGGGAACCACTGAAGCTTTCTTT.